A selection of T cell receptor beta chains follows, all from one sample in a study of blood T cell repertoires in COVID-19. Clones were read by immunoSEQ multiplex PCR, and TCRdb kept only the in-frame ones, dropping some. The repertoire holds hundreds of thousands of clones, with 80% to 95% as singletons. The material sequenced was PBMCs or T cells enriched from blood (not recorded which). The receptors derive from a young woman who had recovered from COVID-19. The CDR3 runs from the conserved cysteine through the conserved F or W. The order of the fields is J gene, V gene, clone size, D gene, CDR3 protein, CDR3 DNA. A D gene is named only where the DNA matches it firmly. A clone size is listed for some rows: how often the clone was seen (once, few, many), or a class if it is expanded.

>TRBJ2-7|TRBV28|-|-
CARQTGWHEQYF
TGTGCCAGACAAACAGGGTGGCACGAGCAGTACTTC
>TRBJ2-5|TRBV27|-|TRBD2
CASSDSLAGGYETQYF
TGTGCCAGCAGTGACTCTTTAGCGGGAGGGTATGAGACCCAGTACTTC
>TRBJ1-2|TRBV5-1|-|-
CASSLDNTRYGYTF
TGCGCCAGCAGCTTGGACAATACGAGGTATGGCTACACCTTC
>TRBJ2-7|TRBV19|-|-
CASRAGPLYEQYF
TGTGCCAGTAGAGCAGGGCCCCTCTACGAGCAGTACTTC
>TRBJ2-5|TRBV28|-|-
CASSSSTGQETQYF
-
>TRBJ2-3|TRBV11-3|-|TRBD1
CASSSGDRIGTDTQYF
TGTGCCAGCAGCTCAGGGGACAGGATAGGAACAGATACGCAGTATTTT
>TRBJ1-4|TRBV10-3|-|-
CAISETAFNEKLFF
TGTGCCATCAGTGAGACAGCCTTTAATGAAAAACTGTTTTTT
>TRBJ2-5|TRBV19|-|TRBD2
CASSSRRERAETQYF
TGTGCCAGTAGTAGTCGGCGGGAGAGGGCGGAGACCCAGTACTTC
>TRBJ2-1|TRBV5-1|-|-
CASSDGQFYEQFF
TGCGCCAGCAGCGACGGACAGTTTTATGAGCAGTTCTTC
>TRBJ2-1|TRBV5-1|-|-
CASSWGTPNEQFF
TGCGCCAGCAGCTGGGGGACTCCCAATGAGCAGTTCTTC
>TRBJ1-3|TRBV10-3|-|-
CAISEQSSGNTIYF
TGTGCCATCAGTGAACAGAGCTCTGGAAACACCATATATTTT
>TRBJ2-7|TRBV5-8|-|-
CASSQYTGYLYEQYF
TGTGCCAGCAGCCAATATACAGGGTATTTGTACGAGCAGTACTTC
>TRBJ2-2|TRBV7-9|-|-
CASRFRGDTGELFF
TGTGCCAGCCGATTCAGGGGGGACACCGGGGAGCTGTTTTTT
>TRBJ2-3|TRBV1|-|-
CTSVNLTSTDTQYF
TGCACCAGCGTGAATTTAACTAGCACAGATACGCAGTATTTT
>TRBJ1-6|TRBV7-2|-|-
CASSLIGFDSPLHF
TGTGCCAGCAGCTTAATCGGGTTTGATTCACCCCTCCACTTT
>TRBJ2-1|TRBV20-1|-|-
CSVEFNEQFF
TGCAGTGTCGAGTTCAATGAGCAGTTCTTC
>TRBJ1-2|TRBV7-8|once|TRBD1
CASSHSPGGGYGYTF
TGTGCCAGCAGCCATTCACCAGGGGGAGGCTATGGCTACACCTTC
>TRBJ2-3|TRBV4-3|-|TRBD2
CASSQVPAGGTDTQYF
TGCGCCAGCAGCCAAGTCCCAGCGGGGGGCACAGATACGCAGTATTTT
>TRBJ1-1|TRBV7-2|-|-
CASSFTGTTNTEAFF
TGTGCCAGCAGCTTTACCGGGACAACGAACACTGAAGCTTTCTTT
>TRBJ1-1|TRBV10-3|-|TRBD1
CAISRTGVNTEAFF
TGTGCCATCAGCCGGACAGGCGTGAACACTGAAGCTTTCTTT
>TRBJ1-1|TRBV9|-|-
CASSGTPNTEAFF
TGTGCCAGCAGCGGGACACCAAACACTGAAGCTTTCTTT
>TRBJ2-7|TRBV3-1/TRBV3-2|-|TRBD2
CASRQAGGYDLGVYEQYF
TGTGCCAGCAGGCAAGCGGGAGGGTACGACTTGGGGGTATACGAGCAGTACTTC
>TRBJ2-7|TRBV18|-|-
CASSRTDSSEQYF
TGTGCCAGCTCCCGGACAGACTCTAGCGAGCAGTACTTC
>TRBJ2-2|TRBV6-1|-|-
CASSEPAGALIIGELFF
TGTGCCAGCAGTGAACCTGCGGGGGCCCTGATAATCGGGGAGCTGTTTTTT
>TRBJ2-1|TRBV10-1|-|TRBD2
CASSVSRLADEQFF
TGCGCCAGCAGTGTTTCGCGCCTAGCGGATGAGCAGTTCTTC
>TRBJ2-5|TRBV5-1|-|TRBD1
CASSWDRDQETQYF
TGCGCCAGCAGCTGGGACAGGGACCAAGAGACCCAGTACTTC
>TRBJ1-2|TRBV12-3/TRBV12-4|-|-
CASSFGRGYGYTF
TGTGCCAGCAGTTTCGGCAGGGGCTATGGCTACACCTTC
>TRBJ2-5|TRBV14|-|-
CASSQDWRAPQYF
TGTGCCAGCAGCCAAGATTGGAGGGCGCCCCAGTACTTC
>TRBJ1-2|TRBV4-3|-|TRBD1
CASSQGDRGVGYTF
TGCGCCAGCAGCCAAGGGGACAGGGGGGTTGGCTACACCTTC
>TRBJ2-1|TRBV27|-|-
CASTIRASNSYNEQFF
TGTGCCAGCACCATACGGGCTAGCAACTCCTACAATGAGCAGTTCTTC
>TRBJ2-3|TRBV5-1|-|-
CASSAKQGTSTDTQYF
TGCGCCAGCAGCGCGAAACAGGGGACTAGCACAGATACGCAGTATTTT
>TRBJ2-4|TRBV4-3|-|TRBD2
CASSQGASGKNIQYF
TGCGCCAGCAGCCAAGGGGCTAGCGGGAAAAACATTCAGTACTTC
>TRBJ2-5|TRBV4-1|-|TRBD2
CASSQEPTGLAGQETQYF
TGCGCCAGCAGCCAAGAGCCCACGGGACTAGCGGGCCAAGAGACCCAGTACTTC
>TRBJ1-2|TRBV7-6|-|-
CASSLGATNYGYTF
TGTGCCAGCAGCTTAGGGGCCACTAACTATGGCTACACCTTC
>TRBJ2-2|TRBV9|-|TRBD1
CASSPTLRGHTGELFF
TGTGCCAGCAGCCCCACTCTCAGGGGGCACACCGGGGAGCTGTTTTTT
>TRBJ1-6|TRBV5-4|-|-
CASSLDISGDSPLHF
TGTGCCAGCAGCCTAGACATCTCCGGGGATTCACCCCTCCACTTT
>TRBJ2-7|TRBV5-4|-|-
CASSWDTGEQYF
TGTGCCAGCAGCTGGGACACCGGCGAGCAGTACTTC
>TRBJ2-7|TRBV4-1|-|TRBD2
CASSQGGTRARQYF
TGCGCCAGCAGCCAGGGTGGGACTAGAGCTCGGCAGTACTTC
>TRBJ2-7|TRBV12-5|-|-
CASGFDSSYEQYF
TGTGCTAGTGGTTTTGACAGTTCCTACGAGCAGTACTTC
>TRBJ2-1|TRBV11-2|-|TRBD2
CASSLIAGGPNEQFF
TGTGCCAGCAGCTTAATCGCGGGGGGGCCCAATGAGCAGTTCTTC
>TRBJ1-4|TRBV5-1|few|-
CASSLEPTGLGEKLFF
TGCGCCAGCAGCCTAGAGCCCACAGGGCTTGGCGAAAAACTGTTTTTT
>TRBJ1-2|TRBV7-9|-|TRBD1
CASSQGQGNGYTF
TGTGCCAGCAGCCAGGGACAGGGCAATGGCTACACCTTC
>TRBJ2-1|TRBV5-1|-|TRBD2
CASSLDGGAGDEQFF
TGCGCCAGCAGCTTGGACGGGGGGGCCGGTGATGAGCAGTTCTTC
>TRBJ1-3|TRBV5-8|-|-
CASSLDSHSGNTIYF
TGTGCCAGCAGCTTGGACAGCCACTCTGGAAACACCATATATTTT
>TRBJ2-5|TRBV28|-|-
CASSGAHWETQYF
TGTGCCAGCAGTGGGGCTCATTGGGAGACCCAGTACTTC
>TRBJ2-7|TRBV5-6|-|-
CASSLGGGAEQYF
TGTGCCAGCAGCTTGGGAGGTGGGGCCGAGCAGTACTTC
>TRBJ1-1|TRBV7-9|-|-
CASSLGYDSQAEIEAFF
TGTGCCAGCAGCTTAGGATACGACAGCCAGGCCGAGATTGAAGCTTTCTTT
>TRBJ2-3|TRBV27|-|TRBD2
CASKGEGGGASDTQYF
TGTGCCAGCAAAGGTGAGGGCGGGGGGGCCTCGGATACGCAGTATTTT
>TRBJ1-1|TRBV28|-|-
CASSPSGRLNTEAFF
TGTGCCAGCAGCCCGAGTGGCAGGCTGAACACTGAAGCTTTCTTT
>TRBJ1-2|TRBV6-5|-|TRBD1
CASRGGQGADGYTF
TGTGCCAGCAGGGGAGGGCAGGGGGCCGATGGCTACACCTTC
>TRBJ2-1|TRBV6-5|-|TRBD2
CASSYGRAFTYNEQFF
TGTGCCAGCAGTTACGGGAGGGCCTTTACCTACAATGAGCAGTTCTTC
>TRBJ2-4|TRBV19|-|TRBD2
CASSITGGVKGKNIQYF
TGTGCCAGTAGTATTACCGGGGGGGTAAAGGGCAAAAACATTCAGTACTTC
>TRBJ1-1|TRBV28|-|-
CAAGVNTEAFF
TGTGCGGCAGGGGTGAACACTGAAGCTTTCTTT
>TRBJ2-1|TRBV2|once|-
CASAGELAGRNEQFF
TGTGCCAGCGCAGGGGAATTAGCGGGCCGCAATGAGCAGTTCTTC
>TRBJ1-5|TRBV7-6|-|TRBD1
CASSLHTGAIRNQPQHF
TGTGCCAGCAGCCTGCACACAGGGGCGATTCGCAATCAGCCCCAGCATTTT
>TRBJ1-4|TRBV3-1/TRBV3-2|few|-
CASSQGGGRWEKLFF
TGTGCCAGCAGCCAAGGAGGGGGACGGTGGGAAAAACTGTTTTTT
>TRBJ1-2|TRBV19|-|TRBD1
CASTGTGDGYTF
TGTGCCAGTACCGGGACAGGGGATGGCTACACCTTC
>TRBJ1-4|TRBV5-6|-|TRBD1
CASSRITGAGEKLFF
TGTGCCAGCAGCCGGATAACAGGGGCCGGTGAAAAACTGTTTTTT